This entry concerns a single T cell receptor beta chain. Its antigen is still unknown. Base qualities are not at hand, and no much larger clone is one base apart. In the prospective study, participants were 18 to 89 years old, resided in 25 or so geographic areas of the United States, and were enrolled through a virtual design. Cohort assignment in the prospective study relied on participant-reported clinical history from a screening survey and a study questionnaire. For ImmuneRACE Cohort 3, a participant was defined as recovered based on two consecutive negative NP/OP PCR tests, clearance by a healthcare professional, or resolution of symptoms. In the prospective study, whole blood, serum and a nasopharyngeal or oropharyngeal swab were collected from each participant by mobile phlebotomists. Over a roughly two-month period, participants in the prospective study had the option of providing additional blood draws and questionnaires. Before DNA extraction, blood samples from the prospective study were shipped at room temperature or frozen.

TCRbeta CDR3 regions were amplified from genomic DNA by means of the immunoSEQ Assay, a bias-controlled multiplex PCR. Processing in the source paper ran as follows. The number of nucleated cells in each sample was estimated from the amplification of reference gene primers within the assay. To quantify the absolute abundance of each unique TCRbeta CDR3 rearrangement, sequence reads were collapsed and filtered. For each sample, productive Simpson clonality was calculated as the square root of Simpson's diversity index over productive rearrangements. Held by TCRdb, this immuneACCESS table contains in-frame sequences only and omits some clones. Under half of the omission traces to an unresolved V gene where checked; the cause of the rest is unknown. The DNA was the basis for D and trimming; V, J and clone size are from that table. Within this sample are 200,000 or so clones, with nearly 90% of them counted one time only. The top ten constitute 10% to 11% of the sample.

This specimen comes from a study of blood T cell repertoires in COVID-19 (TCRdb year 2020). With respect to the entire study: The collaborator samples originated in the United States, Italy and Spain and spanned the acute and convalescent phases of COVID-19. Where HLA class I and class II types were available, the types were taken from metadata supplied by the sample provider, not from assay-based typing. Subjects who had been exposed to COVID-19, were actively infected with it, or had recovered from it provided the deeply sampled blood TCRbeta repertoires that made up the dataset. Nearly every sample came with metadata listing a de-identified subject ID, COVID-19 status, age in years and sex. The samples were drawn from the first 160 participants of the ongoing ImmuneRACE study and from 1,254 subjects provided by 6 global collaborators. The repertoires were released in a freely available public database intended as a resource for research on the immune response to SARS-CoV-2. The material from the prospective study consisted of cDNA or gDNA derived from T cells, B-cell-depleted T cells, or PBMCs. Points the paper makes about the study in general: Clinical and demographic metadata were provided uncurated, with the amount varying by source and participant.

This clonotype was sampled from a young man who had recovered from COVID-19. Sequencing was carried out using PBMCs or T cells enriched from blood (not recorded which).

The CDR3 region has the sequence CASRPPRASGNTIYF. The nucleotide sequence is given as TGTGCCAGCAGACCCCCGCGGGCCTCTGGAAACACCATATATTTT. The V and J genes are TRBV7-9 and TRBJ1-3, with the D segment identity uncertain. Counted from cysteine to phenylalanine, this CDR3 has 15 amino acids. Left in the record is the CDR3 DNA by itself, 45 bases read in frame from the first base. V is clipped by 6 bases and J by 0 bases, and the sequence between their germline boundaries is 12 bases long. CDR1 SEHNR and CDR2 FQNEAQ were looked up in the germline V gene (reference sequence). With all but the CDR3 taken from the reference TRBV7-9 and TRBJ1-3 genes, the full variable domain is: DTGVSQNPRHKITKRGQNVTFRCDPISEHNRLYWYRQTLGQGPEFLTYFQNEAQLEKSRLLSDRFSAERPKGSFSTLEIQRTEQGDSAMYLCASRPPRASGNTIYFGEGSWLTVV.